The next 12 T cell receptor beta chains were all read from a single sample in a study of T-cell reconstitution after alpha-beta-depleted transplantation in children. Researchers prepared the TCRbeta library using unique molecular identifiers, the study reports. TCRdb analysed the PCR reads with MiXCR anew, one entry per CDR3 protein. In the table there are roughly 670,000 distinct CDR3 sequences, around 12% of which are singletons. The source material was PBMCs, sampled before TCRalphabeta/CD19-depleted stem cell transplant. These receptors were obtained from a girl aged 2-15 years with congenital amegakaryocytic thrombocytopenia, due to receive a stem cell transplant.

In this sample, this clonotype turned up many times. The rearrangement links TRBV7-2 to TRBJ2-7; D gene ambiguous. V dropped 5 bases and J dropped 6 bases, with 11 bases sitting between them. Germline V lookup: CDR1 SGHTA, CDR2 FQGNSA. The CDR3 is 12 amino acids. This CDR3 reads CASSPPRVEQYF. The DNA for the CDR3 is TGTGCCAGCAGCCCTCCGCGTGTCGAGCAGTACTTC.

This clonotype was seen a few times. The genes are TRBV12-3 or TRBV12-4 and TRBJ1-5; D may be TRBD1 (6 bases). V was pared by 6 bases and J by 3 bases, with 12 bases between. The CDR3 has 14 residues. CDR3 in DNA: TGTGCCAGCAGCCAACAGGGAGTCAATCAGCCCCAGCATTTT. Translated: CASSQQGVNQPQHF.

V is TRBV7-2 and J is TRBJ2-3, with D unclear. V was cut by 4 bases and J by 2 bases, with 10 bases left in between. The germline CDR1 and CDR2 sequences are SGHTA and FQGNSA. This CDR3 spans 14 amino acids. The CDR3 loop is CASSYPELTDTQYF. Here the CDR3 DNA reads TGTGCCAGCAGCTACCCTGAACTCACAGATACGCAGTATTTT.

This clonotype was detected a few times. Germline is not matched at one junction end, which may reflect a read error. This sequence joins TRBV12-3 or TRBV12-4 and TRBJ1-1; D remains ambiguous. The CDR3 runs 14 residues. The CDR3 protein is CASSLSRALTPGIF. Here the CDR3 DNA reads TGTGCCAGCAGTCTCTCACGGGCCTTAACTCCGGGTATCTTT.

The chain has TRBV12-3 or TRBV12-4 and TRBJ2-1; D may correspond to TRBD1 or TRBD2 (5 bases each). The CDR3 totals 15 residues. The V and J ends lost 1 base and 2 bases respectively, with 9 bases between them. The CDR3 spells CASSLGGTAYNEQFF. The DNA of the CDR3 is TGTGCCAGCAGTTTAGGAGGGACCGCCTACAATGAGCAGTTCTTC.

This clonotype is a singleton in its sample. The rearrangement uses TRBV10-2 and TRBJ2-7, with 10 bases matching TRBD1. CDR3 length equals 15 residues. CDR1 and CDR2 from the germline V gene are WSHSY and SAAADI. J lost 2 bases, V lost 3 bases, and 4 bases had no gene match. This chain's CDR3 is CASSDIGTGAYEQYF. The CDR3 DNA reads TGCGCCAGCAGTGATATAGGGACAGGGGCCTACGAGCAGTACTTC.

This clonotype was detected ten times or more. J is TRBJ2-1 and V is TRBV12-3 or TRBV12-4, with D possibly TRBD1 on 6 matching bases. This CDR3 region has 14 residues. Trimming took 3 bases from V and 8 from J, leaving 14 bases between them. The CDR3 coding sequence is TGTGCCAGCAGTTTTGGGGCAGGGGTCGATGAGCAGTTCTTC. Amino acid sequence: CASSFGAGVDEQFF.

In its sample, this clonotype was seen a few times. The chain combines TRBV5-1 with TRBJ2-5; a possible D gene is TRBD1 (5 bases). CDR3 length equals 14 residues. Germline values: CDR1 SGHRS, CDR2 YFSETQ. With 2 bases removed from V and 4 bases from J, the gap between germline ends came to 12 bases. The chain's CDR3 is CASSLTGTPETQYF. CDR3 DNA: TGCGCCAGCAGCTTAACAGGTACCCCAGAGACCCAGTACTTC.

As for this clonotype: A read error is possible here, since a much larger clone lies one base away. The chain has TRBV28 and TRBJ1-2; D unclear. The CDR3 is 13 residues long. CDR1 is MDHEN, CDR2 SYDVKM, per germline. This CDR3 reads CASSPPGSYGYPF. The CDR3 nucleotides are TGTGCCAGCAGTCCCCCGGGGTCCTATGGCTACCCCTTC.

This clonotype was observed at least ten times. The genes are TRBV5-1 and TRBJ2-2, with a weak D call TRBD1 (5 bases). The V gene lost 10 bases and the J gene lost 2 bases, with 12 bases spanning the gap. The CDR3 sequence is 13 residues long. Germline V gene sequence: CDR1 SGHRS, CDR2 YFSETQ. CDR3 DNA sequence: TGCGCCTCCCAGACAGTAAACACCGGGGAGCTGTTTTTT. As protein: CASQTVNTGELFF.

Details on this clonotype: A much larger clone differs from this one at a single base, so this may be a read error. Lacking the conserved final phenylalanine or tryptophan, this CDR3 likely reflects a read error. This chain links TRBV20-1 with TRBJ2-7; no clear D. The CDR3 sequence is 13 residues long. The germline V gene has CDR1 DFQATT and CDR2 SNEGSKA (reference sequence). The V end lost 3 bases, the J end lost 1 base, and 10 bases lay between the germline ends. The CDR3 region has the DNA TGCAGTGCTAGTTTGGGAAATTCCTACGAGCAGTACTCC. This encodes CSASLGNSYEQYS.

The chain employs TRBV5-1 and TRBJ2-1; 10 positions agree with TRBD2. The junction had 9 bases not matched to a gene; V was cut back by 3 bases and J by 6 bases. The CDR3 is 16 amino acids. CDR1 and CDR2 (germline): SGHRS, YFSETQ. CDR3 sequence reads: CASSSLTSGVPNEQFF. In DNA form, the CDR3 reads TGCGCCAGCAGCTCCTTAACTAGCGGGGTTCCCAATGAGCAGTTCTTC.